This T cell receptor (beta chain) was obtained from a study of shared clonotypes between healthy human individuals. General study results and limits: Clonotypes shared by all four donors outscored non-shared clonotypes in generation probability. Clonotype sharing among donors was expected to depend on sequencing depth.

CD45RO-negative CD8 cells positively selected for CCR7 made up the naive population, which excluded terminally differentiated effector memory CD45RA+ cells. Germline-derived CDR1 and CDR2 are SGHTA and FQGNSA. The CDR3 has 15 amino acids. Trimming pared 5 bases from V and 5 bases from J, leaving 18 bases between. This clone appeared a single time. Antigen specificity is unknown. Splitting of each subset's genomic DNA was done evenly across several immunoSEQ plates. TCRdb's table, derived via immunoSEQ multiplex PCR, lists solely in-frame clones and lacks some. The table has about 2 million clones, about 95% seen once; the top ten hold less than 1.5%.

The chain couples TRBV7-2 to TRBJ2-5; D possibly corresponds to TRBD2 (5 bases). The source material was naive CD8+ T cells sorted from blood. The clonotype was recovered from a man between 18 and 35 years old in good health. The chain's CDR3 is CASSPSLLVAETQYF. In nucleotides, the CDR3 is TGTGCCAGCAGCCCCTCCCTACTAGTTGCGGAGACCCAGTACTTC.